The 14 T cell receptor beta chains given below trace back to one sample, sequenced in a study of cytomegalovirus exposure and HLA in healthy donors (dated by TCRdb to about 2017). Receptors were amplified or captured by the immunoSEQ multiplex PCR assay. For the multiplex PCR, a mixture combining 60 forward primers for TCR Vbeta segments and 13 reverse primers for TCR Jbeta segments was used. Here the immuneACCESS table is served through TCRdb, limited to in-frame sequences with V and J called. Missing clones are a known gap in these copies; in checked studies unresolved V genes cover under half, and the rest lacks a known reason. The sample table contains over 100,000 clones; only one count was recorded for over 70% of them. The ten largest clones capture about 2.1% of the sample. The sample comprised PBMCs. The receptor set was obtained from a woman in her forties in good health and CMV-seropositive.

This rearrangement joins TRBV6-6 to TRBJ2-7; 7 nucleotides agree with TRBD2. The CDR3 spans 15 residues. Per the germline V gene, CDR1 is MNHNY and CDR2 is SVGAGI (reference sequence). With V trimmed by 2 bases and J by 2 bases, 6 bases remained unmatched. The CDR3 coding sequence is TGTGCCAGCAGTTACGGGGGGGACGGGACCTACGAGCAGTACTTC. It translates to CASSYGGDGTYEQYF.

The rearrangement uses TRBV27 and TRBJ2-5, with TRBD2 matching over 13 bases. The CDR3 covers 15 residues. Germline assignment: CDR1 MNHEY and CDR2 SMNVEV (reference sequence). Trimming took 4 bases from V and 11 from J; bases not matched to a gene: 10. The CDR3 region is CASSSGLAGAREQYF. The CDR3 region has the DNA TGTGCCAGCAGTTCAGGACTAGCGGGAGCTCGAGAGCAGTACTTC.

The J gene is TRBJ1-3, the V gene TRBV4-3; D uncertain. This CDR3 contains 16 residues. The V and J ends lost 1 base and 0 bases respectively, with 10 bases between them. Germline V lookup: CDR1 LGHNA, CDR2 YSLEER. CDR3 bases: TGCGCCAGCAGCCAAGGCGGGTTCGACTCTGGAAACACCATATATTTT. This sequence encodes CASSQGGFDSGNTIYF.

This clone was observed a single time. This chain uses TRBV11-2 with TRBJ2-7; D ambiguous. This CDR3 is built from 11 residues. The germline V gene encodes CDR1 SGHAT and CDR2 FQNNGV. With 5 bases removed from V and 3 bases from J, the gap between germline ends came to 5 bases. CDR3 bases: TGTGCCAGCAGCAACAGCTACGAGCAGTACTTC. Protein sequence: CASSNSYEQYF.

The chain combines TRBV19 with TRBJ2-7; D perhaps matches TRBD1 (5 bases). The germline V and J ends were trimmed by 3 bases and 2 bases, with 17 bases remaining between them. Germline V gene data show CDR1 as LNHDA and CDR2 as SQIVND (reference sequence). The CDR3 loop spans 16 amino acids. The CDR3 sequence: CASSMKIGDGPYEQYF. Written as DNA, the CDR3 is TGTGCCAGTAGTATGAAGATAGGGGATGGGCCCTACGAGCAGTACTTC.

This chain connects TRBV5-4 to TRBJ2-1; the D gene is possibly TRBD2 (5 bases). This CDR3 has 13 residues. CDR1 SGHNT and CDR2 YYREEE come from the germline V gene (reference sequence). The germline V and J ends were trimmed by 2 bases and 6 bases, with 9 bases remaining between them. CDR3 sequence (DNA): TGTGCCAGCAGCTTCCCGACTACCAATGAGCAGTTCTTC. As protein: CASSFPTTNEQFF.

To note about this clone: Compared with germline, one end of the junction differs, possibly owing to a read error. Different DNA sequences within this sample yield the same CDR3. This chain links TRBV27 with TRBJ2-5; TRBD2 matches 8 bases. The CDR3 totals 17 residues. Germline lookup yields CDR1 MNHEY and CDR2 SMNVEV (reference sequence). In DNA form, the CDR3 reads TGTGCCAGCAGTCCCCGGGGATTAGCGGGACCTCAAGAAACCCAGTACTTC. Translation gives CASSPRGLAGPQETQYF.

There are a few counts of this clone. The chain carries TRBV28 and TRBJ1-4; 7 positions agree with TRBD1. Germline V gene data show CDR1 as MDHEN and CDR2 as SYDVKM. The CDR3 contains 16 residues. V lost 4 bases and J lost 7; bases outside the gene matches: 12. In nucleotides, the CDR3 is TGTGCCAGCAGTTCGCGTTGGGCGTCAGGGGGTGAAAAACTGTTTTTT. As protein: CASSSRWASGGEKLFF. Drawing the rest from reference TRBV28 and TRBJ1-4, the complete variable domain is DVKVTQSSRYLVKRTGEKVFLECVQDMDHENMFWYRQDPGLGLRLIYFSYDVKMKEKGDIPEGYSVSREKKERFSLILESASTNQTSMYLCASSSRWASGGEKLFFGSGTQLSVL.

The V and J genes are TRBV5-1 and TRBJ2-2, with a weak D call TRBD1 (5 bases). This CDR3 has 15 residues. V gave up 3 bases and J gave up 0 bases, with 9 bases separating them. Germline-derived CDR1 and CDR2 are SGHRS and YFSETQ. CDR3 bases: TGCGCCAGCAGCTCCGGACACGCGAACACCGGGGAGCTGTTTTTT. Protein sequence: CASSSGHANTGELFF.

The chain carries TRBV15 and TRBJ1-1; 7 bases are shared with TRBD1. From germline, CDR1 is LNHNV and CDR2 YYDKDF (reference sequence). The CDR3 has 17 residues. Trimming removed 0 bases from V and 1 base from J; junction bases left unmatched: 8. The CDR3 is CATSREGTVGRNTEAFF. The DNA of the CDR3 is TGTGCCACCAGCAGAGAGGGGACAGTGGGGAGGAACACTGAAGCTTTCTTT.

V usage is TRBV6-1 and J usage is TRBJ1-5; 7 nucleotides match TRBD1. CDR1 MNHNS and CDR2 SASEGT come from the germline V gene. The CDR3 contains 16 residues. The ends lost 3 bases at V and 5 bases at J; junction bases unmatched: 10. DNA of the CDR3: TGTGCCAGCAGTGATCAAACAGGGGTCGCTGATCAGCCCCAGCATTTT. It translates to CASSDQTGVADQPQHF.

This sequence joins TRBV7-2 and TRBJ2-5; 7 bases agree with TRBD2. Germline V gene sequence: CDR1 SGHTA, CDR2 FQGNSA. V lost 0 bases, J lost 5 bases, and 9 bases stayed unmatched. This CDR3 region has 16 residues. CDR3 nucleotides: TGTGCCAGCAGCTTAGCGAGTAGCGGGTTAAAGGAGACCCAGTACTTC. Amino acids: CASSLASSGLKETQYF.

This clone was seen only a few times. V is TRBV7-2 and J is TRBJ1-3; 9 positions match TRBD1. V shed 6 bases, J shed 3 bases, and the junction held 9 bases outside the gene matches. The CDR3 consists of 16 residues. Germline V gene data show CDR1 as SGHTA and CDR2 as FQGNSA. The CDR3 region is CASRRTGTGNGNTIYF. The CDR3 bases are TGTGCCAGCAGACGGACCGGGACAGGGAATGGAAACACCATATATTTT.

This chain links TRBV28 with TRBJ2-7; weak D call: TRBD1 (6 bases). This CDR3 is 15 amino acids long. The germline gives CDR1 MDHEN, CDR2 SYDVKM. Trimming cost V 7 bases and J 0 bases, with 16 bases left between them. This CDR3 reads CASTSPGVYSYEQYF. CDR3 nucleotides: TGTGCCAGCACCAGTCCAGGGGTATACTCCTACGAGCAGTACTTC. Drawing the rest from reference TRBV28 and TRBJ2-7, the complete variable domain is DVKVTQSSRYLVKRTGEKVFLECVQDMDHENMFWYRQDPGLGLRLIYFSYDVKMKEKGDIPEGYSVSREKKERFSLILESASTNQTSMYLCASTSPGVYSYEQYFGPGTRLTVT.